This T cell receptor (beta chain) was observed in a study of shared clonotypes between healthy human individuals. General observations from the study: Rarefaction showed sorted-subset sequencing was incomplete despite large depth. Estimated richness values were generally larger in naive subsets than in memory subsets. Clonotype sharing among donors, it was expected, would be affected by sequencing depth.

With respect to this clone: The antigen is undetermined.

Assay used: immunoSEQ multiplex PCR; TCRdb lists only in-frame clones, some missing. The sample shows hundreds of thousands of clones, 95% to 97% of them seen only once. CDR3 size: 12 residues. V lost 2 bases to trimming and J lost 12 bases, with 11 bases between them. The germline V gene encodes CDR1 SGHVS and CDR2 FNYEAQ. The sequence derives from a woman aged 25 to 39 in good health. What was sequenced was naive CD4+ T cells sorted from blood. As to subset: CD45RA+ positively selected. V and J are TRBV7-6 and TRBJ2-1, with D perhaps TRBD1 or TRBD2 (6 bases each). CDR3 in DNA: TGTGCCAGCAGCTTATGGGGGGCTGGGCAGTTCTTC. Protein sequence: CASSLWGAGQFF.